The 19 T cell receptor beta chains in this list originate from one sample, sequenced in a study of shared T cell receptors in the human thymus. This table comes from immunoSEQ multiplex PCR, and its TCRdb copy is limited to in-frame clones, with some not included. Of hundreds of thousands of clones in the sample, 70% to 90% are singletons; the top ten hold over 0.008%. The sample was also reused in another study, on human thymus T cells.

The sequencing sample was made of thymocytes. The receptors were sampled from a boy under two years old with a congenital heart defect.

The chain joins TRBV13 to TRBJ2-1; possible D gene TRBD2, 5 bases. The CDR3 runs 14 residues. The V gene's germline CDR1 is PRHDT and CDR2 FYEKMQ (reference sequence). The V gene lost 1 base and the J gene lost 4 bases, with 8 bases spanning the gap. CDR3 in DNA: TGTGCCAGCAGCTTAGACGGGAAGTACAATGAGCAGTTCTTC. Translating it yields CASSLDGKYNEQFF. The full variable domain, rest sourced from reference TRBV13 and TRBJ2-1, is AAGVIQSPRHLIKEKRETATLKCYPIPRHDTVYWYQQGPGQDPQFLISFYEKMQSDKGSIPDRFSAQQFSDYHSELNMSSLELGDSALYFCASSLDGKYNEQFFGPGTRLTVL.

The chain has TRBV5-1 and TRBJ1-2, with no clear D. The CDR3 extends over 14 amino acids. The V gene lost 4 bases and the J gene lost 3 bases, with 13 bases spanning the gap. Germline CDR1 and CDR2: SGHRS and YFSETQ. CDR3 region: CASSIRRFDYGYTF. The CDR3 region has the DNA TGCGCCAGCAGCATACGCAGGTTTGACTATGGCTACACCTTC.

The chain is built from TRBV27 and TRBJ1-1, with TRBD1 as a possible D gene (5 bases). The ends were cut back, 0 bases at V and 1 base at J, with 21 bases in the middle. The germline V gene has CDR1 MNHEY and CDR2 SMNVEV (reference sequence). The CDR3 is 19 residues long. The chain's CDR3 is CASSLSPGTLIIGNTEAFF. CDR3 DNA sequence: TGTGCCAGCAGTTTATCCCCCGGGACTCTAATCATCGGGAACACTGAAGCTTTCTTT.

About this clone itself: The conserved final phenylalanine or tryptophan is absent from the CDR3, which likely points to a read error. No DNA is shown, since the ends of the CDR3 on it are uncertain; the CDR3 is the one TCRdb lists. This chain joins TRBV6-1 and TRBJ2-3; no DNA check was done on the table's D call, TRBD2. 12 amino acids form the CDR3, both terminal residues included. The germline CDR1 and CDR2 sequences are MNHNS and SASEGT. The CDR3: CASSEAPYLAGA.

The rearrangement uses TRBV9 and TRBJ1-1; a possible D gene is TRBD1 (5 bases). Germline lookup yields CDR1 SGDLS and CDR2 YYNGEE. CDR3 length: 15 amino acids. V was shortened by 4 bases and J by 1 base, with 14 bases between the two germline ends. The CDR3 coding sequence is TGTGCCAGCAGCCCCGGGGGGGGGAAGAACACTGAAGCTTTCTTT. This encodes CASSPGGGKNTEAFF.

The chain employs TRBV10-3 and TRBJ2-1, with D possibly matching TRBD2 (6 bases). The V end was cut by 4 bases, the J end by 10 bases, with 8 bases between. This CDR3 is 11 amino acids long. The germline CDR1 and CDR2 sequences are ENHRY and SYGVKD. CDR3 residues: CAISVSGEQFF. DNA for the CDR3: TGTGCCATCAGTGTTAGCGGCGAGCAGTTCTTC.

This rearrangement joins TRBV7-6 to TRBJ2-5, with a possible D match to TRBD2 (5 bases). In germline, CDR1 is SGHVS, CDR2 FNYEAQ. This CDR3 comprises 17 residues. V was pared by 2 bases and J by 2 bases, with 18 bases between. DNA of the CDR3: TGTGCCAGCAGCTTAATCCCTTACGGGGAGCGGCAAGAGACCCAGTACTTC. The encoded protein is CASSLIPYGERQETQYF. The full variable domain, with the rest looked up from reference TRBV7-6 and TRBJ2-5, is GAGVSQSPRYKVTKRGQDVALRCDPISGHVSLYWYRQALGQGPEFLTYFNYEAQQDKSGLPNDRFSAERPEGSISTLTIQRTEQRDSAMYRCASSLIPYGERQETQYFGPGTRLLVL.

In regard to this clone: This CDR3 is also generated by other DNA sequences in the sample. The V call is TRBV13, the J call TRBJ1-6; D remains unclear. Germline V CDR1 and CDR2: PRHDT, FYEKMQ (reference sequence). Trimming shortened V by 5 bases and J by 8 bases, and 13 bases separated the two germline ends. This CDR3 has 14 amino acids. In DNA, the CDR3 is TGTGCCAGCAGCCCGAGGGATTTGGATTCACCCCTCCACTTT. Amino acid sequence: CASSPRDLDSPLHF.

V usage is TRBV7-9 and J usage is TRBJ1-4; possible D gene TRBD1, 6 bases. The germline V and J ends were trimmed by 5 bases and 5 bases, with 15 bases remaining between them. The CDR3 sequence is 15 residues long. The germline gives CDR1 SEHNR, CDR2 FQNEAQ (reference sequence). The CDR3 DNA reads as TGTGCCAGCAGCCGGACGGACAGTTTCAATGAAAAACTGTTTTTT. Residues: CASSRTDSFNEKLFF.

The CDR3 DNA is TGTGCCACCAGCAGCGGGCAGCGGGTAGCGAACACCGGGGAGCTGTTTTTT. Translating it yields CATSSGQRVANTGELFF. This chain uses TRBV15 with TRBJ2-2, with D maybe TRBD2 (6 bases). Germline loops: CDR1 LNHNV, CDR2 YYDKDF (reference sequence). V was trimmed by 3 bases and J by 0 bases, leaving 14 bases between them. The CDR3 has 17 residues. Based on the CDR3 plus reference TRBV15 and TRBJ2-2, the full variable domain is DAMVIQNPRYQVTQFGKPVTLSCSQTLNHNVMYWYQQKSSQAPKLLFHYYDKDFNNEADTPDNFQSRRPNTSFCFLDIRSPGLGDTAMYLCATSSGQRVANTGELFFGEGSRLTVL.

This clone was found once. The V and J genes are TRBV10-3 and TRBJ2-3, with D tentatively TRBD1 (6 bases). V lost 11 bases and J lost 4, with 10 bases in between. CDR3 length: 11 residues. CDR1 is ENHRY, CDR2 SYGVKD, per germline. CDR3 nucleotides: TGTGCCGCACAGGGCGCAGATACGCAGTATTTT. It yields the protein CAAQGADTQYF.

This chain links TRBV6-6 with TRBJ1-4; D is possibly TRBD1 (5 bases). Germline V gives CDR1 MNHNY, CDR2 SVGAGI (reference sequence). The CDR3 spans 14 residues. V was clipped by 5 bases and J by 5 bases, with 12 bases between them. CDR3: CASSPQGGNEKLFF. The DNA of the CDR3 is TGTGCCAGCAGTCCCCAGGGTGGAAATGAAAAACTGTTTTTT.

This clone was observed a few times. J is TRBJ1-4 and V is TRBV28, with D possibly being TRBD1 (5 bases). The V gene lost 11 bases and the J gene lost 7 bases, with 11 bases spanning the gap. The CDR3 extends over 11 amino acids. The germline gives CDR1 MDHEN, CDR2 SYDVKM. CDR3 protein: CAVYQGEKLFF. CDR3 bases: TGTGCCGTATACCAGGGTGAAAAACTGTTTTTT. Filled out from reference TRBV28 and TRBJ1-4, the complete variable domain reads DVKVTQSSRYLVKRTGEKVFLECVQDMDHENMFWYRQDPGLGLRLIYFSYDVKMKEKGDIPEGYSVSREKKERFSLILESASTNQTSMYLCAVYQGEKLFFGSGTQLSVL.

The CDR3 nucleotides are TGTGCCAGCAGTTTAAACCCCCCACAGTTAGCTAACTATGGCTACACCTTC. Its translation: CASSLNPPQLANYGYTF. The chain joins TRBV28 to TRBJ1-2; D remains unclear. The CDR3 contains 17 residues. The ends were cut back, 2 bases at V and 0 bases at J, with 16 bases in the middle. The V gene's germline CDR1 is MDHEN and CDR2 SYDVKM.

The chain's CDR3 is CASSQDNKGGQFF. In DNA form, the CDR3 reads TGTGCCAGCAGCCAAGATAACAAAGGGGGGCAGTTCTTC. The rearrangement uses TRBV4-2 and TRBJ2-1, with a tentative D call TRBD1 (6 bases). Trimming left V 0 bases short and J 12 bases short, with 12 bases between. The germline CDR1 and CDR2 sequences are LGHNA and YNFKEQ. This CDR3 is built from 13 residues.

V gene TRBV5-4 combines with J gene TRBJ2-1; TRBD2 matches 7 bases. The CDR3 runs 15 residues. CDR1 is SGHNT, CDR2 YYREEE, per germline (reference sequence). V shed 3 bases, J shed 0 bases, and the junction held 3 bases outside the gene matches. In DNA, the CDR3 is TGTGCCAGCAGCTCCGGCGGGAGCTCCTACAATGAGCAGTTCTTC. Translation: CASSSGGSSYNEQFF. Filled out from reference TRBV5-4 and TRBJ2-1, the complete variable domain reads ETGVTQSPTHLIKTRGQQVTLRCSSQSGHNTVSWYQQALGQGPQFIFQYYREEENGRGNFPPRFSGLQFPNYSSELNVNALELDDSALYLCASSSGGSSYNEQFFGPGTRLTVL.

About this clone itself: Within the sample, other DNA sequences also encode this same CDR3. The gene calls are TRBV29-1 and TRBJ1-2; 8 bases map to TRBD1. CDR3 length equals 11 residues. From germline, CDR1 is SQVTM and CDR2 ANQGSEA. V lost 6 bases and J lost 8; bases outside the gene matches: 5. The chain's CDR3 is CSVGQGGGYTF. CDR3 nucleotides: TGCAGCGTCGGACAGGGTGGGGGCTACACCTTC.

The V call is TRBV4-3, the J call TRBJ1-1; 7 positions match TRBD1. The CDR3 consists of 15 residues. Germline V CDR1 and CDR2: LGHNA, YSLEER. Trimming cost V 3 bases and J 5 bases; bases outside gene matches: 9. CDR3: CASSHFTRGETEAFF. CDR3 sequence (DNA): TGCGCCAGCAGCCACTTTACCAGGGGGGAGACTGAAGCTTTCTTT.

The V and J genes are TRBV27 and TRBJ2-7; TRBD2 agrees at 10 bases. This CDR3 spans 15 amino acids. V shed 0 bases and J 5 bases; nucleotides not matched to a gene: 4. CDR1 is MNHEY and CDR2 is SMNVEV in the germline V gene (reference sequence). CDR3 sequence: CASSLSPSGSHEQYF. CDR3 coding DNA: TGTGCCAGCAGTTTATCCCCTAGCGGGAGTCACGAGCAGTACTTC.